The source of this T cell receptor (beta chain) is a study of Graves' ophthalmopathy and Graves' hyperthyroidism. Across the whole study: Being free of ophthalmopathy for 18 months of follow-up defined stable hyperthyroidism.

The CDR3 contains 16 residues. Germline V gene sequence: CDR1 SEHNR, CDR2 FQNEAQ (reference sequence). V shed 4 bases, J shed 5 bases, and the junction held 13 bases outside the gene matches. Each diagnosis was determined on the basis of clinical symptoms, serum thyroxine, TRAb, thyroid ultrasound and orbital computed tomography. CDR3 regions of TCR beta were amplified from RNA transcripts. The library came from an HTBI-primed first-round RT-PCR and a second-round multiplex PCR. TCRdb recomputed calls from the multiplex PCR reads with MiXCR, one row per CDR3 protein. The sample has around 1.1 million distinct CDR3 sequences; 36% are singletons.

The sequence derives from an adult man with Graves' hyperthyroidism. The chain links TRBV7-9 to TRBJ2-7; 8 bases align to TRBD1. Sample: peripheral blood or thyroid tissue (not recorded which). In DNA, the CDR3 is TGTGCCAGCAGCTCGCTCGGAGGACAGGGAGACCACGAGCAGTACTTC. Protein sequence: CASSSLGGQGDHEQYF.